This T cell receptor beta chain stems from a study of shared clonotypes between healthy human individuals. Study as a whole: CD4 naive and CD4 memory each took three plates per donor, while CD8 naive took two and CD8 memory one. Whole-study results and caveats: The four-donor shared clonotypes exceeded non-shared clonotypes in generation probability, with non-shared ones scoring lower.

It was CD45RO-negative cells, positively selected for CCR7, that made up naive CD8 cells, with terminally differentiated effector memory CD45RA+ cells excluded. Sorted subsets were amplified in replicate PCRs using approximately 0.2 ug DNA, approximately 30,000 T cell genomes. Assay: immunoSEQ multiplex PCR; the TCRdb copy retains only in-frame clones and omits some. The sample has around 2.1 million clones; just over 90% are singletons. There are 18 residues in the CDR3. Germline CDR1 reads MNHNS; CDR2 reads SASEGT. The trim removed 2 bases at V and 2 bases at J, leaving 13 bases unmatched. On this clone: Its antigen is currently unknown.

The chain links TRBV6-1 to TRBJ2-7; 9 positions agree with TRBD2. The receptor was derived from a man aged 18 to 29 in good health. Some clones in this sample may be carry-over from other donors' samples. What was sequenced was naive CD8+ T cells from PBMCs. CDR3 region: CASSEFGTSMEDPYEQYF. CDR3 bases: TGTGCCAGCAGTGAATTCGGGACTAGCATGGAGGATCCCTACGAGCAGTACTTC.